This passage covers 15 T cell receptor beta chains from one sample sequenced in a study of blood T cell repertoires in COVID-19. Some clones are missing from TCRdb's copy, which holds only in-frame ones; the method was immunoSEQ multiplex PCR. The sample has roughly 340,000 clones, 87% seen once. Sequencing used peripheral blood. The receptors originated from a woman in her forties or fifties with COVID-19, enrolled during active disease.

The chain couples TRBV19 to TRBJ2-1, with TRBD2 identical over 9 bases. CDR1 and CDR2 from the germline V gene are LNHDA and SQIVND (reference sequence). V shed 4 bases and J 4 bases; nucleotides not matched to a gene: 8. The CDR3 covers 16 residues. The CDR3 loop is CASSTESSGGYNEQFF. The CDR3 nucleotides read TGTGCCAGTAGTACGGAGAGTAGCGGGGGTTACAATGAGCAGTTCTTC.

The chain recombines TRBV5-4 with TRBJ2-1; D is perhaps TRBD2 (5 bases). Germline CDR1 is SGHNT and CDR2 is YYREEE (reference sequence). V was shortened by 7 bases and J by 5 bases, with 13 bases between the two germline ends. The CDR3 is 13 residues long. The CDR3 DNA reads TGTGCCAGCGGACTCGGGCGGAACAATGAGCAGTTCTTC. As protein: CASGLGRNNEQFF.

This clone is a singleton in its sample. The chain recombines TRBV6-8 with TRBJ2-5; TRBD2 agrees at 8 bases. The CDR3 has 15 residues. With 7 bases clipped from V and 0 bases from J, the junction kept 7 bases outside the gene matches. Germline V gene sequence: CDR1 MNHGY, CDR2 SAAAGT. CDR3 in amino acids: CASTRAGADQETQYF. CDR3 in DNA: TGTGCCAGCACCCGAGCGGGAGCGGACCAAGAGACCCAGTACTTC.

This clone was recorded at least ten times. The V call is TRBV10-1, the J call TRBJ2-1; TRBD1 matches at 7 bases. CDR3 length: 17 amino acids. The J segment lost 7 bases and the V segment lost 11 bases, leaving 23 bases of the junction unmatched. CDR1 is WNHNN, CDR2 SYGVQD, per germline (reference sequence). CDR3 coding DNA: TGCGCCCCTAAGGGTGCCCCTTCTAGGGGGCGAGGAAATGAGCAGTTCTTC. This gives the protein CAPKGAPSRGRGNEQFF.

J is TRBJ2-7 and V is TRBV6-2 or TRBV6-3, with D perhaps matching TRBD1 (6 bases). CDR1 and CDR2 (germline): MNHEY, SVGEGT. V gave up 2 bases and J gave up 2 bases, with 7 bases separating them. This CDR3 spans 13 amino acids. DNA for the CDR3: TGTGCCAGCAGTTACGCAGGGGCCTACGAGCAGTACTTC. Translation gives CASSYAGAYEQYF.

This chain links TRBV4-2 with TRBJ1-2; TRBD1 might be the D (5 bases). The CDR3 length is 13 residues. Looked up from germline, CDR1 is LGHNA and CDR2 is YNFKEQ. Trimming removed 4 bases from V and 3 bases from J, with 9 bases in between. The CDR3 DNA follows: TGTGCCAGCAGCCTAGGGACTGACTATGGCTACACCTTC. Its protein is CASSLGTDYGYTF.

The chain carries TRBV5-4 and TRBJ2-2; D may be TRBD2 (6 bases). Germline V CDR1 and CDR2: SGHNT, YYREEE (reference sequence). The CDR3 has 14 amino acids. The V end lost 4 bases, the J end lost 8 bases, and 15 bases lay between the germline ends. The CDR3 coding sequence is TGTGCCAGCAGCCCTGGGACTGGTTCAGGGGAGCTGTTTTTT. Amino acids: CASSPGTGSGELFF.

The gene calls are TRBV11-2 and TRBJ2-3, with D possibly TRBD2 on 7 matching bases. The length of the CDR3 is 14 residues. Trimming took off 5 bases at V and 6 bases at J, with 15 bases between the two ends. Germline CDR1 and CDR2: SGHAT and FQNNGV. The CDR3 DNA reads as TGTGCCAGCAGCCAGAGGGGGGGGTTGGATACGCAGTATTTT. This codes for CASSQRGGLDTQYF.

This sequence joins TRBV7-2 and TRBJ1-5, with a possible D match to TRBD1 (6 bases). CDR3 size: 15 residues. Trimming left V 1 base short and J 4 bases short, with 11 bases between. Germline values: CDR1 SGHTA, CDR2 FQGNSA. The CDR3 sequence is CASSLVGGGNQPQHF. CDR3 DNA sequence: TGTGCCAGCAGCTTAGTAGGGGGTGGAAATCAGCCCCAGCATTTT.

The chain has TRBV23-1 and TRBJ2-6, with a tentative D call TRBD1 (5 bases). TRBV23-1 is an ORF for which the function is uncertain. V lost 3 bases and J 1 base, leaving 16 bases between the germline ends. There are 18 residues in the CDR3. The CDR3 region has the DNA TGCGCCAGCAGTCATTCAGGGCCGCCCCCTTCTGGGGCCAACGTCCTGACTTTC. Its translation: CASSHSGPPPSGANVLTF.

This clone was picked up a small number of times. This sequence joins TRBV6-5 and TRBJ1-5; a weak D match, TRBD1 (5 bases). The CDR3 sequence is 13 residues long. V lost 5 bases and J lost 6, with 11 bases in between. Germline assignment: CDR1 MNHEY and CDR2 SVGAGI. CDR3 region: CASSNAGGQPQHF. The CDR3 bases are TGTGCCAGCAGTAACGCCGGGGGTCAGCCCCAGCATTTT.

The chain carries TRBV30 and TRBJ1-2, with no clear D. CDR1 and CDR2 (germline): GTSNPN, SVGIG (reference sequence). CDR3 size: 11 residues. Trimming shortened V by 4 bases and J by 4 bases, and 7 bases separated the two germline ends. CDR3 sequence (DNA): TGTGCCTGGAAACCGGGCTATGGCTACACCTTC. It specifies CAWKPGYGYTF.

V and J are TRBV7-9 and TRBJ2-7; 9 bases are shared with TRBD2. The CDR3 is made up of 13 amino acids. Germline V lookup: CDR1 SEHNR, CDR2 FQNEAQ (reference sequence). With V trimmed by 3 bases and J by 6 bases, 3 bases remained unmatched. CDR3 coding DNA: TGTGCCAGCAGCTTGGATAGCGGGAGCGAGCAGTACTTC. This sequence encodes CASSLDSGSEQYF.

This sequence joins TRBV6-6 and TRBJ1-4; perhaps TRBD1 as D (6 bases). This CDR3 contains 16 residues. The germline V and J ends were trimmed by 5 bases and 7 bases, with 20 bases remaining between them. From germline, CDR1 is MNHNY and CDR2 SVGAGI (reference sequence). CDR3 sequence reads: CASSPTYSGTPEKLFF. For the CDR3, the DNA is TGTGCCAGCAGTCCCACCTATTCCGGGACACCTGAAAAACTGTTTTTT.

The chain has TRBV6-5 and TRBJ1-2, with a tentative D call TRBD1 (6 bases). CDR1 is MNHEY and CDR2 is SVGAGI in the germline V gene. CDR3 size: 15 residues. Trimming removed 2 bases at V and 1 base at J, with 11 bases between. The CDR3 DNA reads TGTGCCAGCAGTTACGCTCAGGGGAATAACTATGGCTACACCTTC. It specifies CASSYAQGNNYGYTF.